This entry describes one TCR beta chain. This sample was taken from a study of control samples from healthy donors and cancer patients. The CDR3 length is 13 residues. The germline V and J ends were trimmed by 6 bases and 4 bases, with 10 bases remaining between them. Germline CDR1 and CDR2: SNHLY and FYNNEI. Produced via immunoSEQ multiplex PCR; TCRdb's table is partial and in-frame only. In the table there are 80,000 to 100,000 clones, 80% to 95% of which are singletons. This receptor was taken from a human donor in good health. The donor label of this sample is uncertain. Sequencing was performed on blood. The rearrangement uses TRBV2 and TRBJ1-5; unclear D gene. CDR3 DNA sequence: TGTGCCAGCAGGCCAGATCGTAATCAGCCCCAGCATTTT. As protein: CASRPDRNQPQHF.